The clone carrying this T cell receptor (beta chain) turned up a few times. Its cognate antigen is unknown. The germline gene is not matched at one end of the junction; a read error may be the cause. These data originate in a study of blood T cell dynamics during melanoma immunotherapy. Findings of the study overall: Whether repertoire-driving clones were melanoma-specific could not be determined.

Time point meaning: pre-treatment baseline. The CDR3 has 12 amino acids. Germline values: CDR1 SNHLY, CDR2 FYNNEI. Sequencing used immunoSEQ multiplex PCR; TCRdb keeps in-frame clones, though not all of them. Of 20,000 to 25,000 clones listed, around nine tenths are singletons. This clonotype was sampled from a human donor with melanoma. This sequence joins TRBV2 and TRBJ2-7; perhaps TRBD1 as D (5 bases). Sequencing used blood, obtained from a patient treated with checkpoint blockade. CDR3 sequence reads: CASTPDSPTTHF. In DNA form, the CDR3 reads TGTGCCAGCACCCCAGACAGCCCCACCACCCACTTC.